This T cell receptor beta chain was sequenced in a study of CD8 T cells in Susac syndrome (dated by TCRdb to about 2019). About the investigation overall: The study used repertoire sequencing to test whether antigen drove CD8+ T cell activation and differentiation in Susac syndrome.

Peripheral blood CD8+ and CD4+ T cells from healthy donors, Susac syndrome patients and multiple sclerosis patients were profiled by high-throughput TCR beta sequencing. Multiple sclerosis controls were treatment-naive patients with stable or active relapsing-remitting disease fulfilling revised McDonald criteria. Bulk CD8+ and CD4+ T cells were purified by magnetic negative isolation, whereas CD8+ TEMRA cells were enriched by FACS. Blood was collected in EDTA tubes and processed within 24 hours, with PBMCs isolated through density gradient centrifugation. PBMCs destined for TCR sequencing were cryopreserved in liquid nitrogen and later thawed in a 37 °C water bath. The sorted or isolated CD4+, CD8+ and CD8+ TEMRA cells had a purity of 90% or higher. RNA was extracted with the RNeasy kit and roughly 0.5 to 1 ug was reverse transcribed using random hexamers. The immunoSEQ multiplex PCR assay, which covers 54 Vbeta and 13 Jbeta segments, was used to amplify TCR beta CDR3 regions. PCR amplification bias was corrected using a synthetic template baseline for primer optimization and computational correction. The original methods were these. Reads were assigned to V, D and J genes according to IMGT and analyzed in immunoSEQ Analyzer, with only productive sequences retained. Clonality was calculated as one minus the Shannon entropy normalized by log2 of the number of productive unique sequences. Public and private clones were assessed among the 100 most prevalent clones of each patient and control. A clone was defined as Susac-specific if it was absent from the healthy and MS cohorts, from some 1,100 published viral clones and from other ImmuneACCESS disease sequences. TCRdb took the public reads, trimmed them with fastp at Q25, ran MiXCR for clone calling and kept in-frame beta chains. Here each entry gathers all rows of one CDR3 protein and keeps the most common genes and DNA. V and J calls and clone size were set by TCRdb, not the authors. Within this sample are more than 90,000 distinct CDR3 sequences, with 90% to 95% of them counted one time only. About 0.087% of the sample is held by the ten biggest clonotypes.

Study-wide findings and limitations: The study acknowledged that relatively few individuals were included in the TCR sequencing and HLA analysis.

Details on this clonotype: It has no known antigen specificity. The record has no base qualities; no much larger clone is one base away.

CDR1 SGHDT and CDR2 YYEEEE are derived from the germline V gene. V sheds 2 bases and J sheds 1 base, leaving 9 bases between their ends. The cysteine opens and the phenylalanine closes a CDR3 of 15 amino acids. The read is trimmed to its CDR3 DNA, 45 bases read in frame from base 1. The receptor was derived from a human donor with multiple sclerosis. This sequence uses TRBV5-6 and TRBJ2-2; the D gene is possibly TRBD1, with 6 bases matching. The sequenced sample consisted of CD4+ T cells from PBMCs. The base sequence is TGTGCCAGCAGCTTTTTGGACAGGAACACCGGGGAGCTGTTTTTT. The translation is CASSFLDRNTGELFF. The reference TRBV5-6 and TRBJ2-2 proteins fill in what lies around the CDR3, so the full variable domain reads DAGVTQSPTHLIKTRGQQVTLRCSPKSGHDTVSWYQQALGQGPQFIFQYYEEEERQRGNFPDRFSGHQFPNYSSELNVNALLLGDSALYLCASSFLDRNTGELFFGEGSRLTVL.